Listed here are 20 T cell receptor beta chains from one sample, sequenced in a study of T cells in Graves' hyperthyroidism and ophthalmopathy. TCR beta CDR3 sequences were amplified from RNA transcripts. Using the HTBI primer set, a first-round RT-PCR was run on the TCR CDR3. In TCRdb, the multiplex PCR reads were re-called with MiXCR into one record per CDR3 protein. The profile shows just under 750,000 distinct CDR3 sequences, roughly a third of them singletons. The sample comprised blood. These receptors were taken from a woman aged 35 to 49 with Graves' hyperthyroidism.

In this sample, this clonotype turned up many times. The rearrangement joins TRBV6-5 to TRBJ1-4; possibly TRBD1 for D (5 bases). V dropped 7 bases and J dropped 8 bases, with 14 bases sitting between them. In germline, CDR1 is MNHEY, CDR2 SVGAGI. CDR3 length equals 13 residues. DNA of the CDR3: TGTGCCAGCATCGGGACGGCGGGGGAAAAACTGTTTTTT. As protein: CASIGTAGEKLFF.

This chain uses TRBV14 with TRBJ1-1, with D perhaps TRBD1 (6 bases). Germline V gene data show CDR1 as SGHDN and CDR2 as FVKESK. V lost 5 bases, J lost 2 bases, and 24 bases lay in between. The CDR3 extends over 18 amino acids. The CDR3 DNA reads as TGTGCCAGCAGCGCTCAGGGGTTGCGGGATGAATTAAACACTGAAGCTTTCTTT. Encoded protein: CASSAQGLRDELNTEAFF.

In this sample, this clonotype turned up many times. The V call is TRBV7-8, the J call TRBJ2-2; TRBD2 aligns across 9 bases. This CDR3 has 16 amino acids. Germline V CDR1 and CDR2: SGHVS, FQNEAQ. V lost 6 bases, J lost 2 bases, and 7 bases stayed unmatched. The CDR3 DNA reads TGTGCCAGCAGGGAAATCGGGACTAGCAACACCGGGGAGCTGTTTTTT. The encoded protein is CASREIGTSNTGELFF.

This clonotype was counted at least ten times. This chain connects TRBV9 to TRBJ2-5; unclear D gene. From germline, CDR1 is SGDLS and CDR2 YYNGEE. CDR3 length equals 15 residues. With 0 bases removed from V and 1 base from J, the gap between germline ends came to 10 bases. In nucleotides, the CDR3 is TGTGCCAGCAGCGTAGTCGGTAGCCCCCAAGAGACCCAGTACTTC. Translation gives CASSVVGSPQETQYF. Complete variable domain (other parts from reference TRBV9 and TRBJ2-5): DSGVTQTPKHLITATGQRVTLRCSPRSGDLSVYWYQQSLDQGLQFLIQYYNGEERAKGNILERFSAQQFPDLHSELNLSSLELGDSALYFCASSVVGSPQETQYFGPGTRLLVL.

This clonotype occurred many times. V and J are TRBV7-9 and TRBJ1-1; a weak D match, TRBD1 (6 bases). Germline CDR1 and CDR2: SEHNR and FQNEAQ (reference sequence). The CDR3 has 14 amino acids. Trimming pared 5 bases from V and 7 bases from J, leaving 17 bases between. The CDR3 sequence: CASSPSGGIDEAFF. The CDR3 DNA reads TGTGCCAGCAGCCCCTCGGGGGGCATTGATGAAGCTTTCTTT.

This clonotype has at least ten counts. This chain uses TRBV14 with TRBJ1-2, with D uncertain. Trimming pared 3 bases from V and 4 bases from J, leaving 9 bases between. Germline V CDR1 and CDR2: SGHDN, FVKESK. The CDR3 has 13 amino acids. CDR3 loop: CASSQEGLYGYTF. For the CDR3, the DNA is TGTGCCAGCAGCCAGGAGGGCCTCTATGGCTACACCTTC.

The chain employs TRBV5-1 and TRBJ2-7; D possibly matches TRBD1 or TRBD2 (5 bases each). The CDR3 runs 15 residues. Germline values: CDR1 SGHRS, CDR2 YFSETQ. The V end lost 5 bases, the J end lost 0 bases, and 15 bases lay between the germline ends. CDR3 nucleotide sequence: TGCGCCAGCAGGTTAGGGGCAGGGAGCTCCTACGAGCAGTACTTC. Protein sequence: CASRLGAGSSYEQYF.

This clonotype showed up many times. The chain joins TRBV2 to TRBJ1-1; D not resolved. V gave up 5 bases and J gave up 0 bases, with 7 bases separating them. The V gene's germline CDR1 is SNHLY and CDR2 FYNNEI. The CDR3 has 13 residues. As DNA, the CDR3 is TGTGCCAGCAGTTCGGACGTGAACACTGAAGCTTTCTTT. Encoded protein: CASSSDVNTEAFF.

DNA of the CDR3: TGCAGCAGTAGGACAGGATCGGGAACTGAAGCTTTCTTT. Amino acid sequence: CSSRTGSGTEAFF. J is TRBJ1-1 and V is TRBV29-1, with 7 bases fitting TRBD1. The junction had 11 bases not matched to a gene; V was cut back by 8 bases and J by 5 bases. This CDR3 region has 13 residues. CDR1 and CDR2 from the germline V gene are SQVTM and ANQGSEA.

There are many counts of this clonotype. This chain uses TRBV25-1 with TRBJ1-1; TRBD1 is a possible D gene (6 bases). The V gene lost 3 bases and the J gene lost 1 base, with 12 bases spanning the gap. The CDR3 covers 15 residues. Looked up from germline, CDR1 is MGHDK and CDR2 is SYGVNS. CDR3 region: CASSEAGGWNTEAFF. As DNA, the CDR3 is TGTGCCAGCAGTGAGGCCGGGGGCTGGAACACTGAAGCTTTCTTT.

The chain has TRBV7-2 and TRBJ2-7, with D possibly called TRBD1 or TRBD2 (5 bases each). The CDR3 length is 15 residues. Germline CDR1 SGHTA, CDR2 FQGNSA. Trimming took 3 bases from V and 0 from J, leaving 12 bases between them. CDR3 in amino acids: CASSFRGTSSYEQYF. The CDR3, as DNA: TGTGCCAGCAGCTTCAGAGGGACCAGCTCCTACGAGCAGTACTTC.

This clonotype was seen more than once but under ten times. J is TRBJ2-7 and V is TRBV4-3; 9 bases agree with TRBD2. V lost 3 bases, J lost 1 base, and 4 bases stayed unmatched. The CDR3 is made up of 15 amino acids. CDR1 is LGHNA, CDR2 YSLEER, per germline. In DNA, the CDR3 is TGCGCCAGCAGCCAGCGACTAGCGGTTTCCTACGAGCAGTACTTC. Its translation is CASSQRLAVSYEQYF.

This clonotype was seen ten or more times. The rearrangement uses TRBV6-5 and TRBJ1-5, with D hard to call. CDR1 is MNHEY and CDR2 is SVGAGI in the germline V gene. The CDR3 spans 13 residues. V shed 2 bases and J shed 5 bases, with 7 bases lying between them. CDR3 amino acids: CASSYRPDQPQHF. CDR3 DNA sequence: TGTGCCAGCAGTTACCGGCCCGATCAGCCCCAGCATTTT.

Notes on this clonotype: Likely a read error: the CDR3 ends without its conserved phenylalanine or tryptophan. This chain uses TRBV20-1 with TRBJ1-3; D is uncertain. Germline assignment: CDR1 DFQATT and CDR2 SNEGSKA (reference sequence). This CDR3 has 13 amino acids. The CDR3 reads CSAPRESGNTIYL. For the CDR3, the DNA is TGCAGCGCGCCGAGGGAATCTGGAAACACCATATATCTT.

The V gene is TRBV9, the J gene TRBJ2-7; D tentatively fits TRBD1 or TRBD2 (5 bases each). With 0 bases removed from V and 3 bases from J, the gap between germline ends came to 13 bases. This CDR3 is built from 15 residues. Germline CDR1 SGDLS, CDR2 YYNGEE. The CDR3: CASSVEGTGLYEQYF. CDR3 in DNA: TGTGCCAGCAGCGTAGAGGGGACGGGCCTCTACGAGCAGTACTTC.

The chain carries TRBV19 and TRBJ1-6, with 11 positions matching TRBD1. The V gene's germline CDR1 is LNHDA and CDR2 SQIVND (reference sequence). With 6 bases clipped from V and 9 bases from J, the junction kept 10 bases outside the gene matches. The CDR3 consists of 16 residues. The CDR3 protein is CASRPSRTGGGSPLHF. In DNA, the CDR3 is TGTGCCAGTAGGCCCTCAAGGACAGGGGGCGGTTCACCCCTCCACTTT.

The chain employs TRBV25-1 and TRBJ1-2; 7 nucleotides line up with TRBD1. The V gene's germline CDR1 is MGHDK and CDR2 SYGVNS. Trimming cost V 6 bases and J 4 bases; bases outside gene matches: 14. CDR3 length: 16 residues. Here the CDR3 reads CASSQESAGGSYGYTF. CDR3 sequence (DNA): TGTGCCAGCAGCCAAGAAAGCGCAGGGGGTAGCTATGGCTACACCTTC.

This clonotype was observed at least ten times. V and J are TRBV7-9 and TRBJ1-1; D gene unclear. This CDR3 comprises 14 residues. Trimming took off 2 bases at V and 0 bases at J, with 7 bases between the two ends. The germline gives CDR1 SEHNR, CDR2 FQNEAQ (reference sequence). The CDR3 bases are TGTGCCAGCAGCTTATTGTACATGAACACTGAAGCTTTCTTT. Translation: CASSLLYMNTEAFF.

The chain is built from TRBV11-2 and TRBJ2-6, with TRBD2 matching 9 bases. This CDR3 contains 17 residues. V shed 1 base, J shed 0 bases, and the junction held 1 base outside the gene matches. Germline V gene sequence: CDR1 SGHAT, CDR2 FQNNGV. CDR3 in amino acids: CASSLGAGGSGANVLTF. The CDR3, as DNA: TGTGCCAGCAGCTTAGGAGCGGGAGGCTCTGGGGCCAACGTCCTGACTTTC.

The V and J genes are TRBV12-3 or TRBV12-4 and TRBJ1-5; 10 bases match TRBD1. CDR3 length equals 17 residues. The V gene end was trimmed by 5 bases and the J gene end by 4 bases; junction bases not matched to a gene: 11. The DNA of the CDR3 is TGTGCCAGCAGTCTTACCGGGACAGGGGCCGTAAATCAGCCCCAGCATTTT. This translates into CASSLTGTGAVNQPQHF.